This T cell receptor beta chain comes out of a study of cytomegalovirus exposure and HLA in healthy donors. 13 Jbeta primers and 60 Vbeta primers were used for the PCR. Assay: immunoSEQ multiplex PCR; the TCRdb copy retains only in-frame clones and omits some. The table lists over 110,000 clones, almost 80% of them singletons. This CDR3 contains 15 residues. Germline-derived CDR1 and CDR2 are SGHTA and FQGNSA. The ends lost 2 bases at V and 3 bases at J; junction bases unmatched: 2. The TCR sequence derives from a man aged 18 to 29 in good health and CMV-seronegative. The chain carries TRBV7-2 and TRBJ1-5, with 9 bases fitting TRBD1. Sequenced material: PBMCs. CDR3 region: CASSLRTGANQPQHF. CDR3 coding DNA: TGTGCCAGCAGCTTACGGACAGGGGCCAATCAGCCCCAGCATTTT.